Each of the 14 T cell receptor beta chains below was sequenced from the same sample in a study of beta chain features in type 1 diabetes. Investigators reverse transcribed all isolated RNA, so they sequenced expressed TCRB transcripts. The method was immunoSEQ multiplex PCR; TCRdb's version includes in-frame clones alone and lacks a portion of them. The data hold 330,000 or so clones, with 12% to 15% observed a single time. Sequencing was performed on central memory CD4+ T cells from blood. The receptors originated from a young man in good health.

At least ten counts were recorded for this clone. This sequence joins TRBV5-4 and TRBJ2-7; 11 bases agree with TRBD2. The CDR3 runs 15 residues. Germline V gives CDR1 SGHNT, CDR2 YYREEE (reference sequence). With 4 bases clipped from V and 1 base from J, the junction kept 4 bases outside the gene matches. CDR3 DNA sequence: TGTGCCAGCAGCCCGCGGACTAGCGGGTCCTACGAGCAGTACTTC. This codes for CASSPRTSGSYEQYF. The full variable domain, rest sourced from reference TRBV5-4 and TRBJ2-7, is ETGVTQSPTHLIKTRGQQVTLRCSSQSGHNTVSWYQQALGQGPQFIFQYYREEENGRGNFPPRFSGLQFPNYSSELNVNALELDDSALYLCASSPRTSGSYEQYFGPGTRLTVT.

J is TRBJ1-6 and V is TRBV5-4; D unresolved. V gave up 0 bases and J gave up 8 bases, with 0 bases separating them. Germline CDR1 SGHNT, CDR2 YYREEE (reference sequence). The CDR3 has 11 amino acids. The CDR3 coding sequence is TGTGCCAGCAGCTTGGATTCACCCCTCCACTTT. Translating gives CASSLDSPLHF.

This clone was recorded a few times. V is TRBV7-3 and J is TRBJ1-1; TRBD1 is a possible D gene (5 bases). Trimming pared 5 bases from V and 0 bases from J, leaving 10 bases between. The length of the CDR3 is 14 residues. CDR1 is SGHTA and CDR2 is FQGTGA in the germline V gene. CDR3 bases: TGTGCCAGCAGCCAGGGCTTGGTGAACACTGAAGCTTTCTTT. This encodes CASSQGLVNTEAFF.

The chain joins TRBV28 to TRBJ2-7, with D perhaps TRBD1 or TRBD2 (5 bases each). V lost 5 bases and J 3 bases, leaving 17 bases between the germline ends. The CDR3 is 15 amino acids. From germline, CDR1 is MDHEN and CDR2 SYDVKM. CDR3 bases: TGTGCCAGCAGTCCCGGGACCTTCCCTCACTACGAGCAGTACGTC. The encoded protein is CASSPGTFPHYEQYV.

This clone was detected only a few times. The chain links TRBV7-9 to TRBJ1-2; 7 nucleotides match TRBD1. The CDR3 consists of 14 residues. V lost 10 bases to trimming and J lost 8 bases; unmatched junction nucleotides: 16. Looked up from germline, CDR1 is SEHNR and CDR2 is FQNEAQ (reference sequence). DNA for the CDR3: TGTGCCAAAAGAACAGCCGGGACAGCTGAAGGCTACACCTTC. Translated, it gives CAKRTAGTAEGYTF.

The genes are TRBV5-1 and TRBJ2-3; D gene uncertain. Germline V gene data show CDR1 as SGHRS and CDR2 as YFSETQ. The V end lost 5 bases, the J end lost 0 bases, and 10 bases lay between the germline ends. This CDR3 has 14 amino acids. The CDR3 reads CASSRGPSTDTQYF. The CDR3 coding sequence is TGCGCCAGCAGTCGAGGTCCTAGCACAGATACGCAGTATTTT.

There are a few counts of this clone. V is TRBV15 and J is TRBJ2-1; D remains ambiguous. Trimming stripped 2 bases from V and 6 bases from J, with 8 bases between. From germline, CDR1 is LNHNV and CDR2 YYDKDF (reference sequence). This CDR3 contains 13 residues. The CDR3 sequence: CATSRMGFNEQFF. Written as DNA, the CDR3 is TGTGCCACCAGCAGAATGGGATTCAATGAGCAGTTCTTC.

The table lists this clone with a few counts. The chain carries TRBV2 and TRBJ2-5; possible D gene TRBD2, 6 bases. Germline V lookup: CDR1 SNHLY, CDR2 FYNNEI. V was shortened by 6 bases and J by 5 bases, with 10 bases between the two germline ends. The CDR3 totals 12 residues. The CDR3: CASRQAGETQYF. CDR3 DNA sequence: TGTGCCAGCAGACAGGCGGGGGAGACCCAGTACTTC.

The rearrangement joins TRBV9 to TRBJ2-5, with a possible D match to TRBD1 (6 bases). The CDR3 is 15 amino acids. The germline V gene encodes CDR1 SGDLS and CDR2 YYNGEE. V was pared by 2 bases and J by 2 bases, with 13 bases between. The CDR3 nucleotides are TGTGCCAGCAGCGTCACGCCCCAGGGGCAAGAGACCCAGTACTTC. This encodes CASSVTPQGQETQYF.

This clone has just a few counts. This chain connects TRBV5-1 to TRBJ2-7; D possibly corresponds to TRBD2 (5 bases). This CDR3 region has 12 residues. Germline values: CDR1 SGHRS, CDR2 YFSETQ. V was clipped by 3 bases and J by 4 bases, with 8 bases between them. The CDR3 loop is CASSWSGYEQYF. DNA for the CDR3: TGCGCCAGCAGCTGGAGCGGTTACGAGCAGTACTTC.

V usage is TRBV6-5 and J usage is TRBJ2-7, with D unresolved. V gave up 5 bases and J gave up 0 bases, with 11 bases separating them. The CDR3 consists of 14 residues. Germline V gene sequence: CDR1 MNHEY, CDR2 SVGAGI. CDR3 region: CASSELNHSYEQYF. The CDR3, as DNA: TGTGCCAGCAGTGAACTAAACCACTCCTACGAGCAGTACTTC.

The chain recombines TRBV27 with TRBJ2-1; possibly TRBD1 or TRBD2 for D (6 bases each). CDR1 and CDR2 from the germline V gene are MNHEY and SMNVEV (reference sequence). V was cut by 4 bases and J by 15 bases, with 16 bases left in between. This CDR3 contains 12 residues. The CDR3 protein is CASSSRGQSWFF. In DNA form, the CDR3 reads TGTGCCAGCAGTTCCCGGGGGCAGTCCTGGTTCTTC.

This clone turned up a few times. The rearrangement joins TRBV2 to TRBJ2-1; no clear D gene. Germline assignment: CDR1 SNHLY and CDR2 FYNNEI. This CDR3 is built from 13 residues. Trimming stripped 7 bases from V and 4 bases from J, with 11 bases between. CDR3 DNA sequence: TGTGCCAGCACACTTAGCAAGTACAATGAGCAGTTCTTC. As protein: CASTLSKYNEQFF.

The chain couples TRBV7-2 to TRBJ2-1; 9 nucleotides align to TRBD2. Germline loops: CDR1 SGHTA, CDR2 FQGNSA. J lost 4 bases, V lost 8 bases, and 3 bases had no gene match. This CDR3 is built from 13 residues. In DNA, the CDR3 is TGTGCCAGCGAGCGGGGGGTATACAATGAGCAGTTCTTC. It codes for CASERGVYNEQFF.